This entry features one T cell receptor (beta chain) sequence. Its antigen is currently not known. No base quality information exists; no much larger clone differs at one position. The cohort comprised 666 healthy bone marrow donors. At the time of sampling, every cohort member was nominally healthy, though immune exposures that went unrecorded were likely present. The donor was CMV seronegative and belonged to the group of several hundred seronegative cohort members. A peripheral blood sample was provided by each donor, and peripheral blood mononuclear cells were used for TCR beta sequencing. Genomic DNA extraction from the blood cell samples was performed with the Qiagen DNeasy Blood Extraction Kit. The data stem from a study of cytomegalovirus exposure and HLA in healthy donors (dated 2017 in TCRdb). Broadly, across the study: An earlier analysis of approximately 640 of the donors reported 250 to 300 Gb of sequence data and around 120 million unique TCR beta sequences from about 200 million T cells. An early release that covered some 640 HLA-typed donors contained approximately 300 gigabases of sequencing data and tens of millions of unique TCR sequences. Of the 350 to 400 genotyped donors, around 81% fell in the genetic ancestry cluster associated with self-reported Caucasian donors. The study aimed to test whether signatures of past pathogen exposure could be identified by cataloging public T cell receptors. Using immunosequencing, the study profiled T cell repertoires from about 620 subjects and related those repertoires to cytomegalovirus serostatus. A separate validation cohort of over a hundred different subjects was used in addition to the roughly 700-subject first cohort. To predict cytomegalovirus infection status, the study combined high-throughput TCR immunosequencing, statistical association of individual TCRs with disease status, and machine learning. A later analysis re-analyzed previously published TCR beta repertoires from roughly 630 donors and added high-resolution HLA genotyping to study TCR occurrence patterns. The later analysis used no new phenotypic data to find candidate immune exposures, relying instead on TCR beta sequences and their occurrence across donors. An earlier analysis of approximately 580 of the donors used high-throughput TCR beta sequencing to judge whether each TCR beta V gene segment behaved as functional or pseudogenic. Donor age, sex, ethnicity and CMV serostatus were compiled alongside the repertoire data. Genome-wide SNP genotypes for about 65% of the roughly 700 donors were used in a later genetic analysis, which treated that subset as a discovery cohort. Every discovery cohort repertoire had been produced on one sequencing platform. HLA typing included class I and class II loci at four-digit resolution. Typing coverage varied by locus: roughly 629-640 donors for A, B, C, DRB1 and DQB1; roughly 520 for DQA1; around 610 for DPA1; some 470 for DPB1. Roughly 5 DR-DQ haplotypes were treated as single units for association and clustering because of strong linkage in the cohort. Among about 410 genotyped donors of the cohort, an average of approximately 240,000 unique TCR beta nucleotide sequences was sequenced per donor, of which approximately 19% were non-productive.

General study outcomes and caveats: A later genetic analysis associated a missense DCLRE1C variant with V-gene and J-gene trimming of TCR beta chains, and an independent cohort replicated the association. Specific HLA alleles were associated with more than 15,000 TCR beta sequences at a false discovery rate of 0.05 in a later analysis. In this cohort, only TCR beta chains were sequenced, and detectable features were limited by the absence of alpha or paired-chain data. A later analysis found that HLA-associated TCR beta chains were more clonally expanded and had lower generation probabilities than equally common non-associated chains. In vitro tests confirmed that three of the cytomegalovirus-associated TCR beta chains recognize cytomegalovirus antigens. A further reported finding was that TCR beta sequences accurately predicted the HLA-A and HLA-B alleles for most subjects in the first cohort. A group of highly shared sequence variants was considered likely to be a technical artifact of the sequencing pipeline. An earlier analysis of approximately 570 of the donors showed that most TCR beta V segments appeared in productive rearrangements either about 90% or about 30% of the time, which broadly matched IMGT annotations. In both the original and validation cohorts, the classifier was reported to diagnose cytomegalovirus status with high specificity and sensitivity. Assigning TCR associations to individual alleles was difficult when HLA alleles, especially DR and DQ, strongly co-occurred. The earlier analysis of nearly 600 of the donors excluded some 15 rarely observed V segments, including chromosome 9 orphons, because counts were too low. In a later analysis, TCR association rates were found to vary across HLA loci, with the most associated TCRs seen for DRB1 alleles and the fewest for HLA-C alleles. Because the 87-base-pair reads could not distinguish some IMGT-functional V segments, including TRBV6-2 and TRBV6-3, those segments were excluded. Linkage disequilibrium might explain the correlated functional status among segregating V segments, but an unknown experimental factor could not be excluded. According to a later analysis, parvovirus B19, influenza, CMV and Epstein-Barr virus appeared linked to several top co-occurrence clusters. Because some donors lacked HLA typing at each locus, the association tests relied only on the typed subset. Across donors, most TCR sequences were observed very rarely, whereas some public TCRs were present in many individuals. The only immune exposure information available for the cohort was CMV serostatus. Most CMV-associated TCR beta chains appeared to be HLA-restricted in a later analysis, and the HLA associations seemed to be driven largely by CMV exposure. Sequencing depth was assumed to be roughly uniform across donors in the presence/absence analyses, though that assumption may not hold. The authors suggested that the approach could potentially be extended to other disease states and immunological phenotypes. In a later genetic analysis, fewer N-insertions in productive TCRs were reported among donors in an Asian-associated ancestry cluster than the roughly 670-donor mean. The study gave a list of about 170 TCR beta chains associated with cytomegalovirus.

Spanning cysteine to phenylalanine, the CDR3 consists of 13 amino acids. Only the CDR3 portion is preserved as DNA: 39 bases, with reading frame beginning at the first base. From V the trimming removes 5 bases and from J it removes 10 bases, while the gene matches leave 3 bases of the junction unaccounted for. CDR1 and CDR2, looked up from the germline V gene, are MDHEN and SYDVKM. The library came from the immunoSEQ multiplex PCR assay. For the multiplex PCR, a mixture combining 60 forward primers for TCR Vbeta segments and 13 reverse primers for TCR Jbeta segments was used. The CDR3 region of rearranged TCR beta genes was amplified from genomic DNA with a multiplex PCR assay. Amplified TCR beta libraries were sequenced as 87-base-pair reads on the Illumina HiSeq System. The paper's data handling went like this. A later analysis tallied about 77 million unique TCR beta chains across the 666 repertoires, and approximately 9.9 million of those chains were shared by two or more donors. To remove PCR and sequencing errors, raw reads were error-corrected and collapsed into unique sequences using a nearest-neighbor algorithm that merged closely related sequences. To assign V, D and J gene segments, CDR3 sequences were aligned to IMGT reference sequences. For a sequence to be retained, at least a six-nucleotide match to both a V gene segment and a J gene segment was required. Rearrangements were called productive when the CDR3 lacked stop codons and stayed in frame with V and J; all others were non-productive. CDR3 was defined by IMGT convention, running from the second conserved V-encoded cysteine to the conserved J-encoded phenylalanine. Sequences without an unambiguous match to a single V gene segment were excluded from the earlier analysis of approximately 560 of the donors. An earlier analysis of under 750 of the donors called V segments functional above 56.7% productive rearrangements and segregating when the between-donor standard deviation exceeded 5%. To diagnose cytomegalovirus status from the catalog of TCR beta chain sequences, a statistical classification framework was built. V and J gene assignment, in a later analysis, came from comparing TCR nucleotide sequences with IMGT/GENE-DB human TR gene sequences. Using the TCRdist pipeline, a later analysis assigned CDR3 sequences along with most-parsimonious VDJ recombination scenarios. In a later analysis, every TCR beta chain was defined by the combination of its CDR3 amino acid sequence and its V-gene family, and reads without a unique V-gene family were dropped. In a later analysis, a few hundred highly shared, low-generation-probability nucleotide sequences were removed to address suspected cross-contamination and a sequencing artifact. In a later analysis, a clonal expansion index for each public chain was calculated from normalized within-repertoire ranks of inferred template counts. A later analysis computed generation probabilities with a VDJ recombination model fitted to out-of-frame rearrangements, and checked the results against IGoR. In a later analysis, TCR-TCR, TCR-HLA and TCR-CMV co-occurrence was scored with hypergeometric tests, and a repertoire-size bias correction was applied to TCR pairs. A later analysis estimated false discovery rates by permuting HLA or CMV assignments 20 times. In a later analysis, co-occurring TCRs were grouped with DBSCAN, and TCRdist sequence similarity was added when clustering was performed within HLA-allele-positive subsets. Co-occurrence clustering excluded repertoires with fewer than 30,000 or more than 120,000 public chains, plus five with anomalous nucleotide sharing. TCRdb mirrors the immuneACCESS table, restricted to in-frame sequences. Some clones are absent from its copies; in checked studies, under half trace to an unresolved V gene, and the reason for the others is unknown. That table is the source of V, J and clone size, and D and trimming were worked out from the DNA. Recorded for this sample are roughly 150,000 clones; 70% to 80% of them occurred a single time. Approximately 15% of the sample comes from the top ten.

Recombination linked TRBV28 to TRBJ2-1, with 12 bases aligning to TRBD2. This clonotype was obtained from a woman aged 40 to 50 in good health and CMV-seronegative. Sequenced material: PBMCs. The CDR3 loop reads CASSTGTSGEQFF. The DNA sequence is as follows: TGTGCCAGCAGTACCGGGACTAGCGGGGAGCAGTTCTTC.